Listed below are T cell receptor beta chains from one sample, sequenced in a study of regulatory T cells in long-lasting Graves disease. One entry per CDR3 protein, called by TCRdb with MiXCR from the multiplex PCR reads. The sample includes over 500,000 distinct CDR3 sequences, approximately 15% of them seen just once. These data also formed part of another study, on T cells in Graves' hyperthyroidism and ophthalmopathy.

Sample: peripheral blood mononuclear cells (PBMCs), taken at new diagnosis, from a patient treated with antithyroid drugs. These TCRs come from a young woman with Graves disease. The CDR3 runs from the conserved cysteine through the conserved F or W. Fields, in order: clone size, D gene, J gene, V gene, CDR3 protein, CDR3 DNA. D genes are given only for firm matches. Clone size is stated in some rows and not others, as once, few, many or a class when expanded.

>many|.|TRBJ1-1|TRBV7-9
CASSAIQNTEAFF
TGTGCCAGCAGCGCGATTCAGAACACTGAAGCTTTCTTT
>many|TRBD2|TRBJ2-5|TRBV24-1
CATSDLRLADGQETQYF
TGTGCCACCAGTGATTTACGACTAGCGGACGGCCAAGAGACCCAGTACTTC
>.|.|TRBJ1-1|TRBV3-1
CASSQVASTEAFF
TGTGCCAGCAGCCAAGTGGCGAGCACTGAAGCTTTCTTT
>.|.|TRBJ2-3|TRBV7-2
CASSSRGRGVSSTDTQYF
TGTGCCAGCAGCTCTCGGGGCAGGGGAGTCTCTAGCACAGATACGCAGTATTTT
>.|.|TRBJ1-2|TRBV6-1
CASRPGPGVLYGYTF
TGTGCCAGCCGCCCCGGGCCGGGGGTCCTCTATGGCTACACCTTC
>many|TRBD1|TRBJ1-1|TRBV2
CASRYAGGSPEAFF
TGTGCCAGCAGATACGCAGGGGGAAGCCCTGAAGCTTTCTTT
>.|TRBD1|TRBJ2-2|TRBV5-1
CASSPTGVGTGELFF
TGCGCCAGCAGCCCGACAGGGGTTGGGACCGGGGAGCTGTTTTTT
>many|.|TRBJ1-1|TRBV20-1
CSAIWFPRGTEAFF
TGCAGTGCCATCTGGTTTCCGAGGGGCACTGAAGCTTTCTTT
>many|TRBD2|TRBJ2-2|TRBV28
CASSWAGTSGTDGELFF
TGTGCCAGCAGTTGGGCCGGGACTAGCGGGACGGACGGGGAGCTGTTTTTT
>many|.|TRBJ1-2|TRBV30
CAWRDHYGYTF
TGTGCCTGGAGGGATCATTATGGCTACACCTTC
>.|.|TRBJ1-4|TRBV28
CASSPNGGTNEKLFF
TGTGCCAGCAGTCCGAACGGGGGGACTAATGAGAAACTGTTTTTT
>many|TRBD1|TRBJ2-1|TRBV28
CASRSGTGYNEQFF
TGTGCCAGCAGGTCCGGGACAGGGTACAATGAGCAGTTCTTC
>many|.|TRBJ2-1|TRBV6-2/TRBV6-3
CASSLVDKTYNEQFF
TGTGCCAGCAGTCTGGTGGACAAGACCTACAATGAGCAGTTCTTC
>.|TRBD2|TRBJ2-5|TRBV2
CASSYSGRGTQYF
TGTGCCAGCAGTTATAGCGGGAGGGGGACCCAGTACTTC
>many|.|TRBJ2-5|TRBV6-1
CASKQGPATETQYF
TGTGCCAGCAAGCAGGGACCAGCTACCGAGACCCAGTACTTC
>.|.|TRBJ2-3|TRBV10-3
CAISEWGTDSLSDTQYF
TGTGCCATCAGTGAGTGGGGGACGGACTCCTTATCAGATACGCAGTATTTT
>many|.|TRBJ2-5|TRBV20-1
CSAKDHKETQYF
TGCAGTGCTAAGGACCATAAAGAGACCCAGTACTTC